The source of this TCR beta chain is a study of cytotoxic CD8 clonotypes in ibrutinib-treated CLL. Overall study context: Response sampling came at median 12 months of treatment, ranging 6 to 36 months. Whole-study findings and limits: Clonality went up at ibrutinib response and then declined back toward baseline at progression. In comparison with age-matched healthy donors, baseline clonality was higher and tracked circulating CD8+ T-cell counts.

Target depth was 1 in 200,000 to 1 in 1 million T cells, about 10x per clonotype. Assay: immunoSEQ multiplex PCR; the TCRdb copy retains only in-frame clones and omits some. The table shows 130,000 or so clones, with about four fifths occurring only once. The CDR3 totals 19 residues. Germline V gene lookup returns CDR1 MGHRA and CDR2 YSYEKL. Trimming removed 0 bases from V and 3 bases from J; junction bases left unmatched: 10. As concerns this clone: Its antigen is still unknown.

The sample was PBMCs, taken after 12 months of ibrutinib treatment. This rearrangement joins TRBV4-1 to TRBJ2-2; 10 nucleotides align to TRBD2. This TCR derives from a human donor with chronic lymphocytic leukemia. The CDR3 protein is CASSQDWLAGDRYTGELFF. The DNA of the CDR3 is TGCGCCAGCAGCCAAGATTGGCTAGCGGGAGACCGGTACACCGGGGAGCTGTTTTTT.